The source of this T cell receptor (beta chain) is a study of CD8+ T cells in alopecia areata. Turning to the study itself: Each day, treated patients took oral tofacitinib twice, at 5 to 10 mg per dose.

Isolated RNA was reverse transcribed into cDNA used as the sequencing template. The data were produced by immunoSEQ multiplex PCR, yet TCRdb's version contains in-frame clones alone and is incomplete. This sample has about 150,000 clones, with about 87% found just once. Germline lookup yields CDR1 MNHEY and CDR2 SVGAGI. V was clipped by 0 bases and J by 2 bases, with 10 bases between them. The CDR3 spans 15 residues. The TCR originated in a human donor with alopecia areata. The V gene is TRBV6-5, the J gene TRBJ1-1; D call uncertain. The sequencing used CD8+ T cells sorted from blood, collected at week 0. CDR3 sequence reads: CASSYSMRHNTEAFF. Written as DNA, the CDR3 is TGTGCCAGCAGTTACTCGATGAGACATAACACTGAAGCTTTCTTT.